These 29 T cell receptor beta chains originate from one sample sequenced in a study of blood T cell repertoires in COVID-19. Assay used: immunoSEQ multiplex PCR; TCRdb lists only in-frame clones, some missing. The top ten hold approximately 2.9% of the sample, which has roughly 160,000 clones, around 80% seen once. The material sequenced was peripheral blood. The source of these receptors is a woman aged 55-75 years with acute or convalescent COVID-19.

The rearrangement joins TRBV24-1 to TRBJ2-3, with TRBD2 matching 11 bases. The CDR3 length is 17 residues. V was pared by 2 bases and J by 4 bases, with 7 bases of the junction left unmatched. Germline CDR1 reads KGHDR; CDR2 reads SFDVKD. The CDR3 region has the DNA TGTGCCACCAGTGATTCCTCGACTAGCGGGGCAGCAGATACGCAGTATTTT. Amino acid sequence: CATSDSSTSGAADTQYF.

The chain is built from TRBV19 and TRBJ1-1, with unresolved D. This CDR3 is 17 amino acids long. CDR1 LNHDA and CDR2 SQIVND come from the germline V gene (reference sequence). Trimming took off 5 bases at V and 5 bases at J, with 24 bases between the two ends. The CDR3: CASSFSPAGRVRTEAFF. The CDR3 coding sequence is TGTGCCAGTAGTTTCTCTCCTGCGGGGAGGGTTCGAACTGAAGCTTTCTTT.

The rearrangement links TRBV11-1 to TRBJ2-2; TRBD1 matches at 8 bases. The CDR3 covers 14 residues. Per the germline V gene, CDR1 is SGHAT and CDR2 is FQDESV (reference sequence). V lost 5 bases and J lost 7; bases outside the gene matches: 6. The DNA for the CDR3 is TGTGCCAGCAGCCCGACAGGGGTTGACGGGGAGCTGTTTTTT. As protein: CASSPTGVDGELFF.

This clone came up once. The CDR3 here is CASGPGTSGGALETQYF. For the CDR3, the DNA is TGCGCCAGCGGTCCCGGGACTAGCGGGGGGGCCTTAGAGACCCAGTACTTC. This chain links TRBV5-1 with TRBJ2-5; 16 bases map to TRBD2. This CDR3 has 17 amino acids. V was pared by 7 bases and J by 4 bases, with 10 bases of the junction left unmatched. Germline CDR1 and CDR2: SGHRS and YFSETQ.

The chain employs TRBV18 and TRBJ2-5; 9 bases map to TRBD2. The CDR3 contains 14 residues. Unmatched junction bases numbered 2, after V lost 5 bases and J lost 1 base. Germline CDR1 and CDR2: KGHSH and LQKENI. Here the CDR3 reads CASSSTSGQETQYF. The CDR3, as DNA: TGTGCCAGCTCATCGACTAGCGGCCAAGAGACCCAGTACTTC.

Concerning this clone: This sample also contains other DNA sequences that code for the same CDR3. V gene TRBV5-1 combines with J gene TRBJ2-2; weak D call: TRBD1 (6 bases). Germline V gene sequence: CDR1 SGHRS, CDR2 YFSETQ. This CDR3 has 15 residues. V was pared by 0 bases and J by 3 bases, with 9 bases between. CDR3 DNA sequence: TGCGCCAGCAGCTTGGTCAGGGGAGACACCGGGGAGCTGTTTTTT. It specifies CASSLVRGDTGELFF.

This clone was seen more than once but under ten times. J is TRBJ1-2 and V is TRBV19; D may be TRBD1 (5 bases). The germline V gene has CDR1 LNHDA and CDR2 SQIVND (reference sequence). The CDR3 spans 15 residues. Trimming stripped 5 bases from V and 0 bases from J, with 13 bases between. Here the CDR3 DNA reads TGTGCCAGTAGTGTCCGGGGGGTATCTAACTATGGCTACACCTTC. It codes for CASSVRGVSNYGYTF.

The CDR3 DNA is TGTGCCAGCAGCAAATTTTATGGACCGGGGGAAAAACTGTTTTTT. It is translated as CASSKFYGPGEKLFF. V and J are TRBV21-1 and TRBJ1-4. TRBV21-1 is described as a pseudogene. The CDR3 covers 15 residues.

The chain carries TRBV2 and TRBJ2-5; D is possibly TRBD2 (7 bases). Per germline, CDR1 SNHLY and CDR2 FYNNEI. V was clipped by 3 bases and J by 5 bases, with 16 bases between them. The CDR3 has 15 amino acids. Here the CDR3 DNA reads TGTGCCAGCAGTGATTTTTGGGGGCGGGGGGAGACCCAGTACTTC. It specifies CASSDFWGRGETQYF. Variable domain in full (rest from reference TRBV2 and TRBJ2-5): EPEVTQTPSHQVTQMGQEVILRCVPISNHLYFYWYRQILGQKVEFLVSFYNNEISEKSEIFDDQFSVERPDGSNFTLKIRSTKLEDSAMYFCASSDFWGRGETQYFGPGTRLLVL.

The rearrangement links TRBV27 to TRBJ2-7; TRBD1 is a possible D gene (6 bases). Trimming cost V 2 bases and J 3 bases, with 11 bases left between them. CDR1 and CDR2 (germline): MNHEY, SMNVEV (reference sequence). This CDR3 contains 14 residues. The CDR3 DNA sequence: TGTGCCAGCAGTTTAAACGGCAGGGGCTACGAGCAGTACTTC. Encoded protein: CASSLNGRGYEQYF.

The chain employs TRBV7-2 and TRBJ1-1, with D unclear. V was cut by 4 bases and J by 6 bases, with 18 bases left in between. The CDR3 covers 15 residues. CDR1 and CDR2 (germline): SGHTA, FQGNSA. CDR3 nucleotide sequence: TGTGCCAGCAGCTCCTATTTAGCGGGCGCCGCTGAAGCTTTCTTT. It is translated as CASSSYLAGAAEAFF.

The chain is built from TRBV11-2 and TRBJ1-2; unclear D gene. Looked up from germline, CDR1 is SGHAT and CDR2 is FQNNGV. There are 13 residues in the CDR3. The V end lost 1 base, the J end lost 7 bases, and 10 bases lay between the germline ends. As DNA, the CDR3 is TGTGCCAGCAGCTTAGGGGCACGTTTTGGCTACACCTTC. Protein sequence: CASSLGARFGYTF.

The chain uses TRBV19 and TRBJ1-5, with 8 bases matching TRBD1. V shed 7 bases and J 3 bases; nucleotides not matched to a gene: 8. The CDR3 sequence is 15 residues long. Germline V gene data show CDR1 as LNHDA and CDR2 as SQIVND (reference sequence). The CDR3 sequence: CASTPDRAPNQPQHF. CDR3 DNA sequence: TGTGCCAGTACCCCGGACAGGGCCCCCAATCAGCCCCAGCATTTT.

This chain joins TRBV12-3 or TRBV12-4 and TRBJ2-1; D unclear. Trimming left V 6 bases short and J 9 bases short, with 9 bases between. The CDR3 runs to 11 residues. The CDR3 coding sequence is TGTGCCAGCAGCCTCCGGAGTGAGCAGTTCTTC. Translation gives CASSLRSEQFF.

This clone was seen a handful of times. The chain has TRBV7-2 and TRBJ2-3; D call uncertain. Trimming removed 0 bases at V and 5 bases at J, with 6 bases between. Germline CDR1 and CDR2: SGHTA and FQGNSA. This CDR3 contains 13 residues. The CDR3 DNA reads TGTGCCAGCAGCTTAGCCTACGGAGATACGCAGTATTTT. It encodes CASSLAYGDTQYF.

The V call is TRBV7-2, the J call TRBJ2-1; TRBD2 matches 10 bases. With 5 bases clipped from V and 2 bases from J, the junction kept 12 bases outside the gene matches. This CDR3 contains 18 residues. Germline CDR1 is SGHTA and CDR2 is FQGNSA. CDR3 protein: CASSPGVQRGGAYNEQFF. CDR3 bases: TGTGCCAGCAGCCCCGGTGTCCAGCGGGGGGGCGCCTACAATGAGCAGTTCTTC. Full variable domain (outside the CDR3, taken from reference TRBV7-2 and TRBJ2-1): GAGVSQSPSNKVTEKGKDVELRCDPISGHTALYWYRQSLGQGLEFLIYFQGNSAPDKSGLPSDRFSAERTGGSVSTLTIQRTQQEDSAVYLCASSPGVQRGGAYNEQFFGPGTRLTVL.

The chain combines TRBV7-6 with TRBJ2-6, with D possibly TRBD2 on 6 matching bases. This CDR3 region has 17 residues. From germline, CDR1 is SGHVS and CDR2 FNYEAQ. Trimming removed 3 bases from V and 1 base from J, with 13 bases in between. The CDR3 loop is CASSFNWGESGANVLTF. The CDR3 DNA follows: TGTGCCAGCAGCTTTAATTGGGGGGAATCTGGGGCCAACGTCCTGACTTTC.

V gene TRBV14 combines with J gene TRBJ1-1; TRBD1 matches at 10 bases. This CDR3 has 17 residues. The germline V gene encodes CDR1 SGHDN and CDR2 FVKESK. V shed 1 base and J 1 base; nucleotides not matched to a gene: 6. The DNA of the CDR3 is TGTGCCAGCAGCCAAGTAGGGACAGGGGCCGCGAACACTGAAGCTTTCTTT. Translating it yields CASSQVGTGAANTEAFF.

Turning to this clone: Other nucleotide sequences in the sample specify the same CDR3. CDR3 protein: CASSVDRGTEAFF. For the CDR3, the DNA is TGTGCCAGCAGTGTGGACAGGGGCACTGAAGCTTTCTTT. V usage is TRBV2 and J usage is TRBJ1-1, with TRBD1 matching over 9 bases. The germline V gene encodes CDR1 SNHLY and CDR2 FYNNEI. Germline trimming cut 4 bases from V and 4 bases from J; bases unmatched to any gene: 1. The length of the CDR3 is 13 residues.

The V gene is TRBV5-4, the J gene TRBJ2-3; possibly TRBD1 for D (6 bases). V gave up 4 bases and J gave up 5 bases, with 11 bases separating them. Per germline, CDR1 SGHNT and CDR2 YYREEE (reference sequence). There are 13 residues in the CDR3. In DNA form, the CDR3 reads TGTGCCAGCAGCCTCATACAGGGAGATACGCAGTATTTT. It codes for CASSLIQGDTQYF.

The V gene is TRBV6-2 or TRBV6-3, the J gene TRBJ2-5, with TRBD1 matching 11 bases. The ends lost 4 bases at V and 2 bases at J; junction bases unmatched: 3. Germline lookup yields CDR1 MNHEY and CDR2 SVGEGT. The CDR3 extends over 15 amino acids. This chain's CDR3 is CASSWDRGGQETQYF. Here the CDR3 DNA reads TGTGCCAGCAGTTGGGACAGGGGGGGACAAGAGACCCAGTACTTC.

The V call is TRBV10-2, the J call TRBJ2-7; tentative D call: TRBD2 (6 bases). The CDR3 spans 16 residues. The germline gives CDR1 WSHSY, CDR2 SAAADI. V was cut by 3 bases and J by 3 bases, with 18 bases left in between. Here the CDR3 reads CASSDSPRGDYYEQYF. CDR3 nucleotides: TGCGCCAGCAGTGATTCGCCGCGGGGCGACTACTACGAGCAGTACTTC.

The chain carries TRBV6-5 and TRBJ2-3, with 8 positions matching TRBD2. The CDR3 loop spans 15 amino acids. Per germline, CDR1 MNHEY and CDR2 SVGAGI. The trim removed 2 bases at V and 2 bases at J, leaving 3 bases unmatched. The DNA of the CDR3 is TGTGCCAGCAGTTACCGGCGGGGGGACACAGATACGCAGTATTTT. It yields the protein CASSYRRGDTDTQYF.

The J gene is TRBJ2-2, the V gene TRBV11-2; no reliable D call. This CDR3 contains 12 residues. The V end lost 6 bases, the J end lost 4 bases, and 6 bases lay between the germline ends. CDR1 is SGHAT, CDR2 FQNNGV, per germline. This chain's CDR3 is CASSVGTGELFF. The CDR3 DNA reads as TGTGCCAGCAGTGTCGGCACCGGGGAGCTGTTTTTT.

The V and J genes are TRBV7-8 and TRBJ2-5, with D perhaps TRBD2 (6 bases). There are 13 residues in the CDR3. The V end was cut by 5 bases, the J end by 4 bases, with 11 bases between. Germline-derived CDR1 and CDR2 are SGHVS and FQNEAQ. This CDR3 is CASSLTRGETQYF. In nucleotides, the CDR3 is TGTGCCAGCAGCCTGACTAGGGGAGAGACCCAGTACTTC.

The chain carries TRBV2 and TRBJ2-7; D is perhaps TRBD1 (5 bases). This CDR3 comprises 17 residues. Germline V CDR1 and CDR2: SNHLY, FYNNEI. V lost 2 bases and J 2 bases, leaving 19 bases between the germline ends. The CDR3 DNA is TGTGCCAGCAGTGAATCGTGGGGCAGGTCAAATCCCTACGAGCAGTACTTC. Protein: CASSESWGRSNPYEQYF.

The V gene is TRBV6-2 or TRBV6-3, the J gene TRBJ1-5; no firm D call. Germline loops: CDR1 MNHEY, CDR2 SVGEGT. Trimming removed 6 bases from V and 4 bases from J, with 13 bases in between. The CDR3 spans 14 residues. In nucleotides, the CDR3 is TGTGCCAGCAGCCTCGACATCGGAAATCAGCCCCAGCATTTT. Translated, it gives CASSLDIGNQPQHF.

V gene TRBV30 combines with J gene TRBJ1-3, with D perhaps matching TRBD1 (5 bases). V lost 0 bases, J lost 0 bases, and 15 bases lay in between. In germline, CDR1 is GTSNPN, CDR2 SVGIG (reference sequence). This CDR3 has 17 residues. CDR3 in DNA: TGTGCCTGGAGTGTATCCCGACAGAGCTTCTCTGGAAACACCATATATTTT. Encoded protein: CAWSVSRQSFSGNTIYF.

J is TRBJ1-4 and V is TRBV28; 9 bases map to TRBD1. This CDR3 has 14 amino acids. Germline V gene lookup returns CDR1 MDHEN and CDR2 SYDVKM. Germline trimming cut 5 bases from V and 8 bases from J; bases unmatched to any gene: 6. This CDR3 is CASSPGTGREKLFF. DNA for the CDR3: TGTGCCAGCAGTCCCGGGACAGGGAGGGAAAAACTGTTTTTT.